These 6 T cell receptor beta chains came from one sample sequenced in a study of blood T cell repertoires in COVID-19. Clones were read by immunoSEQ multiplex PCR, and TCRdb kept only the in-frame ones, dropping some. Of approximately 100,000 clones listed, about 85% are singletons. Sequencing was carried out using peripheral blood. All receptors come from an older woman with active or convalescent COVID-19.

CDR3 in amino acids: CASSFGGASFNQPQHF. For the CDR3, the DNA is TGTGCCAGCAGTTTTGGTGGGGCGAGTTTCAATCAGCCCCAGCATTTT. The J gene is TRBJ1-5, the V gene TRBV28, with D perhaps TRBD1 (5 bases). Germline lookup yields CDR1 MDHEN and CDR2 SYDVKM. Deletions cut 3 bases from V and 3 bases from J, with 15 bases between. This CDR3 has 16 residues.

The chain is built from TRBV7-2 and TRBJ2-7; D may be TRBD1 (6 bases). V was cut by 5 bases and J by 0 bases, with 11 bases left in between. CDR1 and CDR2 (germline): SGHTA, FQGNSA. This CDR3 region has 14 residues. This CDR3 reads CASSPDRDSYEQYF. DNA of the CDR3: TGTGCCAGCAGCCCGGACAGAGACTCCTACGAGCAGTACTTC.

This sequence joins TRBV9 and TRBJ2-3; D is unclear. CDR3 length equals 15 residues. V lost 1 base, J lost 4 bases, and 13 bases lay in between. CDR1 is SGDLS, CDR2 YYNGEE, per germline. This CDR3 is CASSVSSRFPDTQYF. The CDR3 DNA is TGTGCCAGCAGCGTAAGTTCCAGGTTCCCAGATACGCAGTATTTT.

V usage is TRBV5-1 and J usage is TRBJ1-1; TRBD1 might be the D (6 bases). CDR3 length equals 15 residues. Trimming removed 0 bases from V and 3 bases from J, with 12 bases in between. CDR1 is SGHRS and CDR2 is YFSETQ in the germline V gene. The CDR3 coding sequence is TGCGCCAGCAGCTTGGTTATAGGGGGAGACACTGAAGCTTTCTTT. It encodes CASSLVIGGDTEAFF.

The V call is TRBV6-2 or TRBV6-3, the J call TRBJ2-5; 13 bases match TRBD2. The CDR3 covers 23 residues. J was trimmed by 5 bases and V by 6 bases; bases with no gene match: 30. The germline V gene has CDR1 MNHEY and CDR2 SVGEGT. In DNA, the CDR3 is TGTGCCAGCAGCCGTAAACGTATGTGGACTAGCGGGAGCGGTCGGGGATTCGCGGAGACCCAGTACTTC. It yields the protein CASSRKRMWTSGSGRGFAETQYF.

This rearrangement joins TRBV13 to TRBJ2-5, with a possible D match to TRBD1 (5 bases). Germline V gene lookup returns CDR1 PRHDT and CDR2 FYEKMQ (reference sequence). V was pared by 5 bases and J by 0 bases, with 16 bases between. The CDR3 is made up of 16 amino acids. The CDR3 reads CASSPLGVTYQETQYF. The CDR3 nucleotides are TGTGCCAGCAGCCCGCTAGGGGTGACGTACCAAGAGACCCAGTACTTC.